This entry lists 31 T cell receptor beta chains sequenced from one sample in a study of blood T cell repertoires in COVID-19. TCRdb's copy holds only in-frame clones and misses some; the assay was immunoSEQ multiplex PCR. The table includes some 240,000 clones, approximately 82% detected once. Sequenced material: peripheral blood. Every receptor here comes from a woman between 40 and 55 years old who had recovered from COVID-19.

The CDR3 sequence is CASSLLEQNQPQHF. DNA for the CDR3: TGTGCCAGCAGCTTACTTGAGCAAAATCAGCCCCAGCATTTT. This chain uses TRBV7-8 with TRBJ1-5; no firm D call. Trimming removed 2 bases from V and 4 bases from J, with 9 bases in between. Germline assignment: CDR1 SGHVS and CDR2 FQNEAQ. This CDR3 region has 14 residues.

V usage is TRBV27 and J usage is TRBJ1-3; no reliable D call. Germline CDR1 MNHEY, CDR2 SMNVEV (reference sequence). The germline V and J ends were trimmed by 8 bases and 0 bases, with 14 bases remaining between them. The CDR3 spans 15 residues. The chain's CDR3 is CASRGKEGSGNTIYF. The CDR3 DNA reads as TGTGCCAGCCGTGGGAAAGAGGGCTCTGGAAACACCATATATTTT.

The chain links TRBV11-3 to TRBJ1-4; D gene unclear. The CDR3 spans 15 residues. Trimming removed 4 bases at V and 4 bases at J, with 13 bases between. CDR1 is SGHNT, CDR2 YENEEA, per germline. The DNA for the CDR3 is TGTGCCAGCAGCTCCCCACAGTTGGGTAATGAAAAACTGTTTTTT. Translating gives CASSSPQLGNEKLFF.

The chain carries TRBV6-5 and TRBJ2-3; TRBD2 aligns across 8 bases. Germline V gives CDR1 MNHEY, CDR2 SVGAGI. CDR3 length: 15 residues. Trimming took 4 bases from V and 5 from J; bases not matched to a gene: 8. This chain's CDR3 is CASSSPGGPRDTQYF. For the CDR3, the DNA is TGTGCCAGCAGTTCCCCGGGGGGGCCAAGAGATACGCAGTATTTT.

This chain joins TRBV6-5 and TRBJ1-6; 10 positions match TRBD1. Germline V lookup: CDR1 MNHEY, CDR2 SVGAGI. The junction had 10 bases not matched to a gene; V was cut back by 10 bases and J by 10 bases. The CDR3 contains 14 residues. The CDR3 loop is CATQRGQGSSPLHF. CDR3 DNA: TGTGCCACCCAAAGGGGACAGGGGAGCTCACCCCTCCACTTT.

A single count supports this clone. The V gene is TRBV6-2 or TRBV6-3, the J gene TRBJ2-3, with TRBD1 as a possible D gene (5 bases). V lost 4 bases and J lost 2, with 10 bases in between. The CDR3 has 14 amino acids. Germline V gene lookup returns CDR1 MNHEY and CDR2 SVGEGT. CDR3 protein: CASSLLGLTDTQYF. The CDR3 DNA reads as TGTGCCAGCAGTTTACTGGGGCTCACAGATACGCAGTATTTT.

CDR3 in amino acids: CASSQGSKETQYF. The DNA of the CDR3 is TGCGCCAGCAGTCAGGGGTCGAAGGAGACCCAGTACTTC. The rearrangement uses TRBV10-1 and TRBJ2-5, with D maybe TRBD1 (6 bases). There are 13 residues in the CDR3. Trimming cost V 5 bases and J 5 bases, with 12 bases left between them. Germline V gene lookup returns CDR1 WNHNN and CDR2 SYGVQD (reference sequence).

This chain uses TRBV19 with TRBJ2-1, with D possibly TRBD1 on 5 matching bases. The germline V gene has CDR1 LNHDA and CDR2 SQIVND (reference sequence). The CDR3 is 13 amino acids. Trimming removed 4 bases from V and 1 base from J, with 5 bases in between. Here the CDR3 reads CASSTGSYNEQFF. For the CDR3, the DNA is TGTGCCAGTAGTACAGGGTCCTACAATGAGCAGTTCTTC.

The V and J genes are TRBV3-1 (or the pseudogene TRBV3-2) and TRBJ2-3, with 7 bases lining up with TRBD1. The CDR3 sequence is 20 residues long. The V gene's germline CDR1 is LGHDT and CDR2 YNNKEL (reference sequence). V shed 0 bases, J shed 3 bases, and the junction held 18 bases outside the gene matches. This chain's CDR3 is CASSQDPGAWGTEETDTQYF. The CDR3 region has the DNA TGTGCCAGCAGCCAAGACCCTGGGGCCTGGGGGACAGAAGAAACAGATACGCAGTATTTT.

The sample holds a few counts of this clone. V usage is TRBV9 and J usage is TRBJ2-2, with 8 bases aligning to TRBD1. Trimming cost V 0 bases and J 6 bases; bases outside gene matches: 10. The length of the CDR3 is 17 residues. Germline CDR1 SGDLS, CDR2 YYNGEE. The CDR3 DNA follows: TGTGCCAGCAGCGTAGGGGCAGGGGGCCTATTGTCCGGGGAGCTGTTTTTT. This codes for CASSVGAGGLLSGELFF.

The CDR3 DNA reads TGTGCCAGCAGTCCTCTGGGGGGGTTTGGGCAGCCCCAGCATTTT. This sequence encodes CASSPLGGFGQPQHF. The chain uses TRBV28 and TRBJ1-5, with D possibly being TRBD1 (5 bases). The germline V and J ends were trimmed by 5 bases and 7 bases, with 18 bases remaining between them. Per the germline V gene, CDR1 is MDHEN and CDR2 is SYDVKM. The CDR3 has 15 residues.

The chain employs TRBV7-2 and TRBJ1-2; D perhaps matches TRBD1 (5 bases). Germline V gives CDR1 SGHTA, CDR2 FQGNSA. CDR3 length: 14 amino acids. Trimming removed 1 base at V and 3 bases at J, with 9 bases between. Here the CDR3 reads CASSLGDSHYGYTF. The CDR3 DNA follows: TGTGCCAGCAGCTTAGGAGACAGTCACTATGGCTACACCTTC.

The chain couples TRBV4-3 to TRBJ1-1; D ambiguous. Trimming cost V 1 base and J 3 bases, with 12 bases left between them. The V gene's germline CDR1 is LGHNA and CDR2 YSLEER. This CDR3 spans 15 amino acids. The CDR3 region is CASSQAEVSDTEAFF. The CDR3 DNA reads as TGCGCCAGCAGCCAAGCCGAAGTGAGCGACACTGAAGCTTTCTTT.

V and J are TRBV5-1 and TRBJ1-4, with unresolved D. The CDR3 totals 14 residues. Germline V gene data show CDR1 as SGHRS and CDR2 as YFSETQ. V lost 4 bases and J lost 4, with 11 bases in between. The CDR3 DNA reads TGCGCCAGCAGCCCACTGAGCGGTAATGAAAAACTGTTTTTT. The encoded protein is CASSPLSGNEKLFF. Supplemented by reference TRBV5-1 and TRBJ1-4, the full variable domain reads KAGVTQTPRYLIKTRGQQVTLSCSPISGHRSVSWYQQTPGQGLQFLFEYFSETQRNKGNFPGRFSGRQFSNSRSEMNVSTLELGDSALYLCASSPLSGNEKLFFGSGTQLSVL.

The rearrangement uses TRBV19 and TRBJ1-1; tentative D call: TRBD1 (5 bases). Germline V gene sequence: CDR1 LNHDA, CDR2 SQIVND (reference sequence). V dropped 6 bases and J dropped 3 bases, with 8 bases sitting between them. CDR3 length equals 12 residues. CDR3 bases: TGTGCCAGTAGGGAGGGGCACACTGAAGCTTTCTTT. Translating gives CASREGHTEAFF. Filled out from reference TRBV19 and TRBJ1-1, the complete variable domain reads DGGITQSPKYLFRKEGQNVTLSCEQNLNHDAMYWYRQDPGQGLRLIYYSQIVNDFQKGDIAEGYSVSREKKESFPLTVTSAQKNPTAFYLCASREGHTEAFFGQGTRLTVV.

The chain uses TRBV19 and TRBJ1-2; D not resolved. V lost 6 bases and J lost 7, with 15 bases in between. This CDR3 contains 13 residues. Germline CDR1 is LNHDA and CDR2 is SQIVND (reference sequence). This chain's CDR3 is CASRYREERGYTF. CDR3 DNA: TGTGCCAGTAGATACCGGGAGGAACGTGGCTACACCTTC.

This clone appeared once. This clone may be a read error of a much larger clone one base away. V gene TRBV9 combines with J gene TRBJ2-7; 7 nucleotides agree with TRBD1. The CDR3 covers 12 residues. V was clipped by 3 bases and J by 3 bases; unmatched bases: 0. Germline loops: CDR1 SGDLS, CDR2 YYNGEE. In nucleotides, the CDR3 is TGTGCCAGCAGCGGACAGGGCTACGAGCAGTACTTC. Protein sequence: CASSGQGYEQYF.

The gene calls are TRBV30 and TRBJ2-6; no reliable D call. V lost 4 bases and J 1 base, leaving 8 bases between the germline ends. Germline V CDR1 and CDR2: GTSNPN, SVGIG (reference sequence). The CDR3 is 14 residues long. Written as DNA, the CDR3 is TGTGCCTGGACGAGACAATCTGGGGCCAACGTCCTGACTTTC. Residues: CAWTRQSGANVLTF. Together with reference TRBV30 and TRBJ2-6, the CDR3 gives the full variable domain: SQTIHQWPATLVQPVGSPLSLECTVEGTSNPNLYWYRQAAGRGLQLLFYSVGIGQISSEVPQNLSASRPQDRQFILSSKKLLLSDSGFYLCAWTRQSGANVLTFGAGSRLTVL.

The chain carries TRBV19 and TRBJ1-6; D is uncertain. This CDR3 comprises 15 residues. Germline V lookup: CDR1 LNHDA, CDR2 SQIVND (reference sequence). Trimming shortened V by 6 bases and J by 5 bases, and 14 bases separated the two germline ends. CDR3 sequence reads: CASSATTLNNSPLHF. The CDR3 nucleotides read TGTGCCAGTAGCGCGACAACTTTGAATAATTCACCCCTCCACTTT.

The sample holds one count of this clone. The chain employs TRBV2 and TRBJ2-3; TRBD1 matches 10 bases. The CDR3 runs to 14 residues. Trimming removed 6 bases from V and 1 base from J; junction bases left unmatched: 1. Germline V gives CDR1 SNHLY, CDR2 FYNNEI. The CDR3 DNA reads TGTGCCAGCAGAGGGACAGGGGGCACAGATACGCAGTATTTT. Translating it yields CASRGTGGTDTQYF.

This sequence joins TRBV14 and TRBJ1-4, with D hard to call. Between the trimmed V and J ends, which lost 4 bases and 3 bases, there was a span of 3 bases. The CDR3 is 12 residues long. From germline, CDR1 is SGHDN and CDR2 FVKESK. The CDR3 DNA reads TGTGCCAGCAGCCGGCCTAATGAAAAACTGTTTTTT. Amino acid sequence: CASSRPNEKLFF.

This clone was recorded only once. DNA for the CDR3: TGTGCCAGCAGGTCAGGACAGGTTATTAACAATGAGCAGTTCTTC. As protein: CASRSGQVINNEQFF. The chain uses TRBV6-5 and TRBJ2-1, with 7 nucleotides matching TRBD1. Germline V lookup: CDR1 MNHEY, CDR2 SVGAGI. The CDR3 spans 15 residues. The V segment lost 6 bases and the J segment 5 bases; nucleotides outside the gene matches: 10.

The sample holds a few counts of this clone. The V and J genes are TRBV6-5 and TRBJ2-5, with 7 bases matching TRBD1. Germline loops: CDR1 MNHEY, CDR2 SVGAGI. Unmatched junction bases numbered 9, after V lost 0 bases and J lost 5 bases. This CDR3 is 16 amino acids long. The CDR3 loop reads CASSYSTGLGEETQYF. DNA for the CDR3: TGTGCCAGCAGTTACTCGACAGGGTTAGGGGAGGAGACCCAGTACTTC.

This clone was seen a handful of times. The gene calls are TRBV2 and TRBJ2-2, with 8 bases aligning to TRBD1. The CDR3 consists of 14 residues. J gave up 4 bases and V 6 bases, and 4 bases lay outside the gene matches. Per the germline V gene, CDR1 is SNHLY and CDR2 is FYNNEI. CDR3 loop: CASRGQAGTGELFF. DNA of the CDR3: TGTGCCAGCAGGGGACAGGCGGGCACCGGGGAGCTGTTTTTT.

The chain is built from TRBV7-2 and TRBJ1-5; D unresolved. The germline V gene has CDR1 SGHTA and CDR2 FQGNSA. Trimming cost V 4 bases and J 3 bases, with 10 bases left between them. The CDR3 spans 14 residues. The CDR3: CASSSWENNQPQHF. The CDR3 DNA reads TGTGCCAGCAGCTCATGGGAGAACAATCAGCCCCAGCATTTT.

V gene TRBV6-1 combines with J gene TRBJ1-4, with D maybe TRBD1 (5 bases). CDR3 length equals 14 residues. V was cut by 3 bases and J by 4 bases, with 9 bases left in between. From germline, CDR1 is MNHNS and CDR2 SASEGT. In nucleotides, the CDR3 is TGTGCCAGCAGTGACGTCAGGGATAATGAAAAACTGTTTTTT. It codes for CASSDVRDNEKLFF.

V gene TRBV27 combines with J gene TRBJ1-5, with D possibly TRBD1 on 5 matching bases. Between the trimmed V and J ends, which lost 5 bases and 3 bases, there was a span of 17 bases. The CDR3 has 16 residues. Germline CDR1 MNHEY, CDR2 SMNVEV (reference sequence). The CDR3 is CASSTPGGSNNQPQHF. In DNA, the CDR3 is TGTGCCAGCAGTACCCCTGGGGGGTCGAACAATCAGCCCCAGCATTTT.

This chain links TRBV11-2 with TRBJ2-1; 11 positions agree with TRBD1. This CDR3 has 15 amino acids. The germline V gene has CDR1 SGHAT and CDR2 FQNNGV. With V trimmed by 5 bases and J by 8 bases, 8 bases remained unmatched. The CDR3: CASSPGQGALHEQFF. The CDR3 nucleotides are TGTGCCAGCAGCCCCGGACAGGGGGCGTTGCATGAGCAGTTCTTC.

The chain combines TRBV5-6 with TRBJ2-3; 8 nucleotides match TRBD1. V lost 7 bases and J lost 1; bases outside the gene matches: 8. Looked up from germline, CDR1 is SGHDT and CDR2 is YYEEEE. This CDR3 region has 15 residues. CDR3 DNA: TGTGCCAGCTTTCCGGACAGGGTGGGCACAGATACGCAGTATTTT. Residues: CASFPDRVGTDTQYF.

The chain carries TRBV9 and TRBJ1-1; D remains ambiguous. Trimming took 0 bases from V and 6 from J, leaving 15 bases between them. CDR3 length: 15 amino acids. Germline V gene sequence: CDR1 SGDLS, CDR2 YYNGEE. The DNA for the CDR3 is TGTGCCAGCAGCGTAGATTCATACGGGTTCGCTGAAGCTTTCTTT. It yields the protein CASSVDSYGFAEAFF.

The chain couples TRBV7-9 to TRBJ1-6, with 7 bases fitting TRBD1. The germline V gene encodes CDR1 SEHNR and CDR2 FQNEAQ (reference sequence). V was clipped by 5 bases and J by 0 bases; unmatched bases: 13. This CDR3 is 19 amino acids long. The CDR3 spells CASSPQWDSWSSYNSPLHF. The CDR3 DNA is TGTGCCAGCAGCCCCCAGTGGGACAGCTGGAGCTCCTATAATTCACCCCTCCACTTT. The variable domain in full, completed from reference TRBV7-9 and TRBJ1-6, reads DTGVSQNPRHKITKRGQNVTFRCDPISEHNRLYWYRQTLGQGPEFLTYFQNEAQLEKSRLLSDRFSAERPKGSFSTLEIQRTEQGDSAMYLCASSPQWDSWSSYNSPLHFGNGTRLTVT.